The 10 T cell receptor beta chains listed next were all sequenced from one sample in a study of T cells in Graves' hyperthyroidism and ophthalmopathy. Amplified regions were TCR beta CDR3 sequences from RNA transcripts. HTBI primers were employed in a first-round RT-PCR of the TCR CDR3. TCRdb itself ran the multiplex PCR reads through MiXCR, one entry per CDR3 protein. The sample lists 650,000 to 800,000 distinct CDR3 sequences, 45% occurring once. The sequenced sample consisted of peripheral blood or thyroid tissue (not recorded which). These receptor sequences come from an adult man with Graves' disease, either hyperthyroidism or ophthalmopathy (not recorded which).

The chain recombines TRBV29-1 with TRBJ1-2; TRBD1 matches 9 bases. CDR1 SQVTM and CDR2 ANQGSEA come from the germline V gene. The CDR3 sequence is 18 residues long. V lost 2 bases to trimming and J lost 4 bases; unmatched junction nucleotides: 17. The CDR3 DNA sequence: TGCAGCGTTGAATCTGAGGCGAGGTCCGGGACAGGGACCTATGGCTACACCTTC. It encodes CSVESEARSGTGTYGYTF.

This sequence joins TRBV14 and TRBJ1-2; the match to TRBD1 covers 8 bases. The V and J ends lost 3 bases and 0 bases, in that order; junction bases with no gene match: 3. Germline V gene sequence: CDR1 SGHDN, CDR2 FVKESK. This CDR3 contains 15 residues. CDR3: CASSQTGASNYGYTF. DNA of the CDR3: TGTGCCAGCAGCCAGACAGGGGCCTCTAACTATGGCTACACCTTC.

This clonotype came up a few times. V is TRBV19 and J is TRBJ2-7; the D gene is possibly TRBD2 (5 bases). The CDR3 extends over 14 amino acids. The germline V and J ends were trimmed by 2 bases and 4 bases, with 12 bases remaining between them. Germline assignment: CDR1 LNHDA and CDR2 SQIVND (reference sequence). CDR3 residues: CASSISGGNYEQYF. The CDR3 nucleotides are TGTGCCAGTAGTATAAGCGGAGGTAATTACGAGCAGTACTTC.

This clonotype was seen repeatedly, ten times or more. The rearrangement joins TRBV15 to TRBJ1-2, with TRBD1 matching over 9 bases. The CDR3 is 14 residues long. J lost 3 bases, V lost 4 bases, and 3 bases had no gene match. Germline V lookup: CDR1 LNHNV, CDR2 YYDKDF (reference sequence). The CDR3 reads CATSTGQGHYGYTF. The CDR3 region has the DNA TGTGCCACCAGCACCGGACAGGGGCACTATGGCTACACCTTC.

The CDR3 DNA reads as TGTGCCAGCAGTTTTCTCTTGCAGGGCTATGGCTACACCTTC. It specifies CASSFLLQGYGYTF. The rearrangement uses TRBV12-3 or TRBV12-4 and TRBJ1-2, with D possibly being TRBD1 (5 bases). The CDR3 spans 14 residues. Trimming left V 3 bases short and J 4 bases short, with 12 bases between.

This clonotype was counted only a few times. This rearrangement joins TRBV19 to TRBJ2-2, with 8 bases lining up with TRBD1. CDR1 is LNHDA, CDR2 SQIVND, per germline (reference sequence). The CDR3 totals 13 residues. V dropped 8 bases and J dropped 6; count of bases not matched to a gene: 5. CDR3 in DNA: TGTGCCAGTCGACAGGGGATGGCCGGGGAGCTGTTTTTT. This codes for CASRQGMAGELFF.

The rearrangement uses TRBV7-9 and TRBJ2-5; D remains ambiguous. Germline V gives CDR1 SEHNR, CDR2 FQNEAQ (reference sequence). The V end lost 6 bases, the J end lost 0 bases, and 5 bases lay between the germline ends. The CDR3 is 12 residues long. The CDR3 coding sequence is TGTGCCAGCAGGCCCAACCAAGAGACCCAGTACTTC. Translated, it gives CASRPNQETQYF.

In regard to this clonotype: This may be a read error, as it is one base from a much larger clone. The chain combines TRBV10-3 with TRBJ2-7; tentative D call: TRBD2 (7 bases). The CDR3 extends over 14 amino acids. With 6 bases removed from V and 6 bases from J, the gap between germline ends came to 18 bases. Germline loops: CDR1 ENHRY, CDR2 SYGVKD. In DNA form, the CDR3 reads TGTGCCATCAGCTTAAGGCCAGGGGAGGGCGAGCAGTACTTC. This sequence encodes CAISLRPGEGEQYF.

The rearrangement uses TRBV12-3 or TRBV12-4 and TRBJ1-6, with a tentative D call TRBD1 (5 bases). Trimming took off 3 bases at V and 14 bases at J, with 14 bases between the two ends. There are 13 residues in the CDR3. In DNA, the CDR3 is TGTGCCAGCAGTTTGAAGCGCAGGGCGTCCCTCCACTTT. Its translation is CASSLKRRASLHF.

Remarks on this clonotype: At one boundary the junction diverges from the germline segment, which might be a read error. The chain joins TRBV5-1 to TRBJ1-2, with D maybe TRBD1 (5 bases). The germline gives CDR1 SGHRS, CDR2 YFSETQ. This CDR3 has 14 residues. The DNA of the CDR3 is TGTGCCAGCAGCGCCGGGCAGGGCCAAGATGGCTACACCTTC. This sequence encodes CASSAGQGQDGYTF. The full variable domain, rest sourced from reference TRBV5-1 and TRBJ1-2, is KAGVTQTPRYLIKTRGQQVTLSCSPISGHRSVSWYQQTPGQGLQFLFEYFSETQRNKGNFPGRFSGRQFSNSRSEMNVSTLELGDSALYLCASSAGQGQDGYTFGSGTRLTVV.